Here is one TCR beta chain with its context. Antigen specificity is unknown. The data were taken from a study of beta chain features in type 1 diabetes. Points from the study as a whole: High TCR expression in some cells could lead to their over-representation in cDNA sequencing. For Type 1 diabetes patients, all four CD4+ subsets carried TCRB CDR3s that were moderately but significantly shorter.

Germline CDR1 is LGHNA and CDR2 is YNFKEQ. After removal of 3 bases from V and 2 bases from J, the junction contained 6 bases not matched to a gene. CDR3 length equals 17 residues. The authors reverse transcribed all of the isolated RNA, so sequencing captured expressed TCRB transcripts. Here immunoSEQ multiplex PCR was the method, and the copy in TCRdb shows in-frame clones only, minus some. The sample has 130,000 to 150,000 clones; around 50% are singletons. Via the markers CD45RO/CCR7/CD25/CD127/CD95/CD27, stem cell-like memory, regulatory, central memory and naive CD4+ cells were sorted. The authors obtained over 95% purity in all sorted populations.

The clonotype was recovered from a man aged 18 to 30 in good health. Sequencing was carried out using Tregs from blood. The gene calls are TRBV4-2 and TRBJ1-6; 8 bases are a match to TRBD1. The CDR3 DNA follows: TGTGCCAGCAGCCACCCCCGACAGGGGACCTATAATTCACCCCTCCACTTT. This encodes CASSHPRQGTYNSPLHF.